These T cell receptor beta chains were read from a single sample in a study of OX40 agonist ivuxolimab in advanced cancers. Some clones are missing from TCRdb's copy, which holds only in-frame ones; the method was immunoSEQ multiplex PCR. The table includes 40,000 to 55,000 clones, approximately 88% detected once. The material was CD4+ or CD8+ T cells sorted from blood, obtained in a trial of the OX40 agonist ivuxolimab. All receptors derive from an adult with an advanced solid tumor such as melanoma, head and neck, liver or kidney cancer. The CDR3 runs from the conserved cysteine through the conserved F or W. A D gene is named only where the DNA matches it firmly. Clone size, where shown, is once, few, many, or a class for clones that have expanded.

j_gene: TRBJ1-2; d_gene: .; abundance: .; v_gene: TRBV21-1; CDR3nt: TGTGCCAGCAGCAAAGTCGGATCCCAAGACAGTAGGGTTAACTATGGCTACACCTTC; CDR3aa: CASSKVGSQDSRVNYGYTF
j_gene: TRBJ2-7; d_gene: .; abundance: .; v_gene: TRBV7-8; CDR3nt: TGTGCCAGCAGCCCCCGCCCCTCCGACGAGCAGTACTTC; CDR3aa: CASSPRPSDEQYF
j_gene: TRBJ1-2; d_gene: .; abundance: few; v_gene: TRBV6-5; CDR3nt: TGTGCCAGCAGTTACTCGGAGGGCTCGGGCTACACCTTC; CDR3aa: CASSYSEGSGYTF
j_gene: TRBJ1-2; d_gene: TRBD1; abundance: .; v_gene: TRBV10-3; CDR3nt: TGTGCCATCAGTGAGTCGGTGACAGGGGTAGGCTACACCTTC; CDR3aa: CAISESVTGVGYTF
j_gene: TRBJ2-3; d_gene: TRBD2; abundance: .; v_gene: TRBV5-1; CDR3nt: TGCGCCAGCAGCGAGGGAGCGGGAGGGATATATACGCAGTATTTT; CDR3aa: CASSEGAGGIYTQYF
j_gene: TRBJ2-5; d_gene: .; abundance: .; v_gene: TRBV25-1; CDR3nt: TGTGCCAGCAGTGTAGACGTTTCGATGGAGACCCAGTACTTC; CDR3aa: CASSVDVSMETQYF
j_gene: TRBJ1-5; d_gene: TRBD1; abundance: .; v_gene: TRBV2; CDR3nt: TGTGCCAGCAGTGAAACAGGGGGGAACGATCAGCCCCAGCATTTT; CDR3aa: CASSETGGNDQPQHF
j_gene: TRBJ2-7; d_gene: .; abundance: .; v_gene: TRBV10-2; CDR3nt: TGCGCCAGCACCGGGACCGAAACCTACGAGCAGTACTTC; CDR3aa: CASTGTETYEQYF
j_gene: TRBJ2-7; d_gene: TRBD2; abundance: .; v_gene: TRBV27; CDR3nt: TGTGCCAGCAGTGCCTCTCTAGCGGGAGTCAACGAGCAGTACTTC; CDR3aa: CASSASLAGVNEQYF
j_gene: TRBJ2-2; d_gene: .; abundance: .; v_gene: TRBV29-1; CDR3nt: TGCAGCGCCCTAGCGAAGCGGGACACCGGGGAGCTGTTTTTT; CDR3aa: CSALAKRDTGELFF
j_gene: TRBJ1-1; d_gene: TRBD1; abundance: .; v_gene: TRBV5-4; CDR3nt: TGTGCCAGCAGTTATGACAGGGGGCCTGAAGCTTTCTTT; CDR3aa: CASSYDRGPEAFF
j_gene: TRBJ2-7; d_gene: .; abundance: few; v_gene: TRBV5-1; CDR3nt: TGCGCCAGCAGCCCGGGATACGAGCAGTACTTC; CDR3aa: CASSPGYEQYF
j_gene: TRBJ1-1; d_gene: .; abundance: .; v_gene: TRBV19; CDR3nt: TGTGCGACTGGCCCCCCCGGCGTGAACACTGAAGCTTTCTTT; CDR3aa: CATGPPGVNTEAFF
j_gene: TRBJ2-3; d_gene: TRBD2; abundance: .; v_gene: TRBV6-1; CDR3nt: TGTGCCAGCAGAGAAATTCGGGGGGTAAACACAGATACGCAGTATTTT; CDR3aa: CASREIRGVNTDTQYF
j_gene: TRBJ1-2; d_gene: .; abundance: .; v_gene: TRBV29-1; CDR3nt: TGCAGCGTTGATGACAGGACCAGGGGCTACACCTTC; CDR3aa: CSVDDRTRGYTF
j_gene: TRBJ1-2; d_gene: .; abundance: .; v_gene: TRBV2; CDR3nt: TGTGCCAGCAGCGTCATATCGGACCGGGGATATGGCTACACCTTC; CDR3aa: CASSVISDRGYGYTF
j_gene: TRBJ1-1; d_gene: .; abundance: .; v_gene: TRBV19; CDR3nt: TGTGCCAGTAAAGGGGACCGGGGTGAAGCTTTCTTT; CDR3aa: CASKGDRGEAFF
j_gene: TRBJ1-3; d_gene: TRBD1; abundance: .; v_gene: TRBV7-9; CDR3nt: TGTGCCAGCAGCTCCATAACCGGGACAGGCAACACCATATATTTT; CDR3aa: CASSSITGTGNTIYF
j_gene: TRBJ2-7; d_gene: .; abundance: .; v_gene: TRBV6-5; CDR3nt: TGTGCCAGCGGTCCATACGACGGAGCCTACGAGCAGTACTTC; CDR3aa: CASGPYDGAYEQYF
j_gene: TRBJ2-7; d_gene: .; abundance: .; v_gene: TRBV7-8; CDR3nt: TGTGCCAGCAGCTTAGTAACGGGATCCTACGAGCAGTACTTC; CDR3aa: CASSLVTGSYEQYF
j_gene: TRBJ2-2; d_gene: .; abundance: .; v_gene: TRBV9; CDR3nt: TGTGCCAGCAGCGTAGGGGGGACCGGGGAGCTGTTTTTT; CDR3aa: CASSVGGTGELFF
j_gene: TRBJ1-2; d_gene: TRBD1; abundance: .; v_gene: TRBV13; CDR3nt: TGTGCCAGCAGCCATAGCCGAAGGACAGGGGTCGGCTATGGCTACACCTTC; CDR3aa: CASSHSRRTGVGYGYTF
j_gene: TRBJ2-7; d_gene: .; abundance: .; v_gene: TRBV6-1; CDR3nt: TGTGCCAGCAGTGTACTAGGGACGGATGTTTACGAGCAGTACTTC; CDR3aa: CASSVLGTDVYEQYF
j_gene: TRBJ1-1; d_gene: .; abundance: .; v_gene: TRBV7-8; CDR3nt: TGTGCCAGCAGCTTAGGTGGGGCTGAAGCTTTCTTT; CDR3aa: CASSLGGAEAFF
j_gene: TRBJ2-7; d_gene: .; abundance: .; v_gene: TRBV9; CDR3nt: TGTGCCAGCAGCGAAACGGACACTTTCTACGAGCAGTACTTC; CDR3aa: CASSETDTFYEQYF
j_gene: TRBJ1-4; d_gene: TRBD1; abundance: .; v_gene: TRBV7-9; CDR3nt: TGTGCCAGCAGCTTAAAAACAGGACAGGGTGAAAAACTGTTTTTT; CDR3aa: CASSLKTGQGEKLFF
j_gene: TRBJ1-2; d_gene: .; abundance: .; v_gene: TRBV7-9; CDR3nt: TGTGCCAGCAGCTTAGTGGGGGGGAACACTGGCTACACCTTC; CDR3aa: CASSLVGGNTGYTF
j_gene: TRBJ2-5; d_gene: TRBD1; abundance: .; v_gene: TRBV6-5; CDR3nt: TGTGCCAGCAGCCATGGGACAGGGGGAGAGACCCAGTACTTC; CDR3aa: CASSHGTGGETQYF
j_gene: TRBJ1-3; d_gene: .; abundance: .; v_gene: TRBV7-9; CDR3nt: TGTGCCAGCAGCTTAGTGCTCGGTCAGAGAAACACCATATATTTT; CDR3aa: CASSLVLGQRNTIYF
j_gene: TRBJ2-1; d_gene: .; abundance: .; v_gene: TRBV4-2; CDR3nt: TGTGCCAGCAGCCAAGATAAAGGGGGGTACAATGAGCAGTTCTTC; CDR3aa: CASSQDKGGYNEQFF
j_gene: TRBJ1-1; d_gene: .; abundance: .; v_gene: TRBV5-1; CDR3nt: TGCGCCAGCAGCTTGATGTGGACGAACACTGAAGCTTTCTTT; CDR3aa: CASSLMWTNTEAFF
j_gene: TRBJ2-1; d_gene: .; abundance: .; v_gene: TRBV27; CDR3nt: TGTGCCAGCGGGGCTGAGGACAATGAGCAGTTCTTC; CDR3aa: CASGAEDNEQFF
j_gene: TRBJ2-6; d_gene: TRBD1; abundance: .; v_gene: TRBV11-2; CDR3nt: TGTGCCAGCAGCCCGGGACAGGGGGCGACTGGGGCCAACGTCCTGACTTTC; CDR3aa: CASSPGQGATGANVLTF
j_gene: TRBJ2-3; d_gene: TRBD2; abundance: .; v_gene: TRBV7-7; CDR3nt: TGTGCCAGCAGCTTAGCACCCGACCTTAGCGGGAGGGCAGATACGCAGTATTTT; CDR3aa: CASSLAPDLSGRADTQYF
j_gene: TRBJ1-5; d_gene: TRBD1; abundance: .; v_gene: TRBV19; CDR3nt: TGTGCCAGTAGTACCTCACAGGGGGCGAAGTATCAGCCCCAGCATTTT; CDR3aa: CASSTSQGAKYQPQHF
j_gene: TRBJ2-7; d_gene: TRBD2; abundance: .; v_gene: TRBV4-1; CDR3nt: TGCGCCAGCAGCCAAGATGGCACAGGGGGCACTAGCGGGAGTGGGGAGCAGTACTTC; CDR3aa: CASSQDGTGGTSGSGEQYF
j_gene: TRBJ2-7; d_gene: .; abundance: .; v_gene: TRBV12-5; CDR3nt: TGTGCTAGTGGTTTGGTTTCAGGGTCCGGTCCCTACGAGCAGTACTTC; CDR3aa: CASGLVSGSGPYEQYF
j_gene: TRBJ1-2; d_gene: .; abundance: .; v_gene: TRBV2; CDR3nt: TGTGCCAGCAGTGAATCCCCCTGGGGTCAGGATGGCTACACCTTC; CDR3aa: CASSESPWGQDGYTF
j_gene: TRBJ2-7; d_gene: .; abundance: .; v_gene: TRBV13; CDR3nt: TGTGCCAGCAGCCCCGGGCCTTACGAGCAGTACTTC; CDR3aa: CASSPGPYEQYF
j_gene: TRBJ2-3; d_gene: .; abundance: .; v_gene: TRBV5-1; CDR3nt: TGCGCCAGCAGCGTCGCAGATACGCAGTATTTT; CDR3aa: CASSVADTQYF
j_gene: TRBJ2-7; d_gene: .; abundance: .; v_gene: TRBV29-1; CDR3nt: TGCAGCGTTTCGGGGGCACCCTACGAGCAGTACTTC; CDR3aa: CSVSGAPYEQYF
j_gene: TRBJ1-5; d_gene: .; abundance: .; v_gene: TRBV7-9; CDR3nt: TGTGCCAGCTCCCCGCCGGGGCGAAACAATCAGCCCCAGCATTTT; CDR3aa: CASSPPGRNNQPQHF
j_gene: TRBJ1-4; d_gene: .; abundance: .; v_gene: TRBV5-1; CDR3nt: TGCGCCAGCAGCTTGACACGGGAAACTAATGAAAAACTGTTTTTT; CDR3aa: CASSLTRETNEKLFF
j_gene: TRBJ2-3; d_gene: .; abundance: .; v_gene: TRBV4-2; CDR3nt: TGTGCCAGCAGCCAAGATATAGCAGGGGATACGCAGTATTTT; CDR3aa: CASSQDIAGDTQYF
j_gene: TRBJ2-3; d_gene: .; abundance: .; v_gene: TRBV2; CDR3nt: TGTGCCAGCAGTACTATAGCGGGCACAGATACGCAGTATTTT; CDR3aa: CASSTIAGTDTQYF
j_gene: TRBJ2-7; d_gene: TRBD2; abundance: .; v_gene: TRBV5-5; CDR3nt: TGTGCCAGCAGAGGGGCGACTAGCGGGACTTACGAGCAGTACTTC; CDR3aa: CASRGATSGTYEQYF
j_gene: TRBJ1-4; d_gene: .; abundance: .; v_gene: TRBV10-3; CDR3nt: TGTGCCAGCAGTTACAGACACCGTAATGAAAAACTGTTTTTT; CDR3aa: CASSYRHRNEKLFF
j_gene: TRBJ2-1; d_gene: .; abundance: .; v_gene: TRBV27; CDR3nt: TGTGCCAGCAGTTTTTACGCATCTTTCTCCTACAATGAGCAGTTCTTC; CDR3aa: CASSFYASFSYNEQFF
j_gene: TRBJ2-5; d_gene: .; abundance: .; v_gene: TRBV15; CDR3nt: TGTGCCACCAGCAGAAGCCAAAGACTCGGGGAGACCCAGTACTTC; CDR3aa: CATSRSQRLGETQYF
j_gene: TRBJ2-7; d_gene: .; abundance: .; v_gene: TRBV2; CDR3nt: TGTGCCAGCAGTATACCCTACTACGAGCAGTACTTC; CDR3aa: CASSIPYYEQYF
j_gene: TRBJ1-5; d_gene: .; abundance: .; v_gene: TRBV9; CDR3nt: TGTGCCAGCAGCGTAGAGCCAGGCAATCAGCCCCAGCATTTT; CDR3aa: CASSVEPGNQPQHF
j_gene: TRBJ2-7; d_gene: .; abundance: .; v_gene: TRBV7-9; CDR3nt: TGTGCCAGCAGCTTAGTTGCAGAGCAGTACTTC; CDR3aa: CASSLVAEQYF
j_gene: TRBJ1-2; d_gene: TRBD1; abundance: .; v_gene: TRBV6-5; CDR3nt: TGTGCCAGCAGACGAGGACAGGGCTATGGCTACACCTTC; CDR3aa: CASRRGQGYGYTF
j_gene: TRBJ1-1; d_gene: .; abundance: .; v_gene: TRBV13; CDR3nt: TGTGCCAGCGGATTCCAGGGCTCTGAAGCTTTCTTT; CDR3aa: CASGFQGSEAFF
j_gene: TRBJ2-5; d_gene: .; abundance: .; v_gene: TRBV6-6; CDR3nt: TGTGCCAGCAGGCGACAGGACGAGACCCAGTACTTC; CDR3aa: CASRRQDETQYF
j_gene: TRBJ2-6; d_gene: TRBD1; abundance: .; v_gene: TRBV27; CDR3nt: TGTGCCAGCAGAGGGGGACAGCGACTCTCTGGGGCCAACGTCCTGACTTTC; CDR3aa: CASRGGQRLSGANVLTF
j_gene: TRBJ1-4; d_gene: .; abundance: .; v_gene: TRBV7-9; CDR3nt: TGTGCCAGCAGCTTTGTAGGGGCCGATGAAAAACTGTTTTTT; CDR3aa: CASSFVGADEKLFF